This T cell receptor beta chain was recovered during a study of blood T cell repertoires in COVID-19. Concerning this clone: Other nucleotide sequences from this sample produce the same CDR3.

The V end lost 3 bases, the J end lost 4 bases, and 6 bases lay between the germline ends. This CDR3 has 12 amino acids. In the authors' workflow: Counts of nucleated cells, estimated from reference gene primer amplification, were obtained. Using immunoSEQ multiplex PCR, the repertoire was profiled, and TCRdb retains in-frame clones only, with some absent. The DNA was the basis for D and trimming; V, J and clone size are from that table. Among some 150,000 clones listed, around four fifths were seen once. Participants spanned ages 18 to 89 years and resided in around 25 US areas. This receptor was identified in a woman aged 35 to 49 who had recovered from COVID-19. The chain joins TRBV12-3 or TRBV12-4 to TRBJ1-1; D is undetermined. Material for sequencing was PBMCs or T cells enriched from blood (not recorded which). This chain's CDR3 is CASSLRGTEAFF. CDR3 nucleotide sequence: TGTGCCAGCAGTTTGCGCGGCACTGAAGCTTTCTTT.